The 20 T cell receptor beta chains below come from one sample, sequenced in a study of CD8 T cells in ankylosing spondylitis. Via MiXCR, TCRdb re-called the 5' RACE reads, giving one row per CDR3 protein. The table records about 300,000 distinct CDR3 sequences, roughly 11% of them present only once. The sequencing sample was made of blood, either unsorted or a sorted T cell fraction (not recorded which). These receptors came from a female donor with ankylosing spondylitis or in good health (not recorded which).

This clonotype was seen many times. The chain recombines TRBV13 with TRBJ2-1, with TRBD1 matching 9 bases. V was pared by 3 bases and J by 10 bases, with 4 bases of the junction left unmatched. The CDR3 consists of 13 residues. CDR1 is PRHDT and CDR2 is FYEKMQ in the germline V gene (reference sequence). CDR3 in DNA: TGTGCCAGCAGCTTTAACAGGGGGCGGGAGCAGTTCTTC. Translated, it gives CASSFNRGREQFF.

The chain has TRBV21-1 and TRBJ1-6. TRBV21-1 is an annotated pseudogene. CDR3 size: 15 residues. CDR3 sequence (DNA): TGTGCCAGCAGCAAAGAAGAGGGATGGAATTCACCCCTCCACTTT. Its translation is CASSKEEGWNSPLHF.

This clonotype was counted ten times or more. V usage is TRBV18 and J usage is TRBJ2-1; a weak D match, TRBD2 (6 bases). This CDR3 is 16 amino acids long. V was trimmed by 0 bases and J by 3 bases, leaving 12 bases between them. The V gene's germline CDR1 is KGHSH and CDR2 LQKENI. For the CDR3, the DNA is TGTGCCAGCTCACCACCGGGCCGGGGGTTCTACAATGAGCAGTTCTTC. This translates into CASSPPGRGFYNEQFF.

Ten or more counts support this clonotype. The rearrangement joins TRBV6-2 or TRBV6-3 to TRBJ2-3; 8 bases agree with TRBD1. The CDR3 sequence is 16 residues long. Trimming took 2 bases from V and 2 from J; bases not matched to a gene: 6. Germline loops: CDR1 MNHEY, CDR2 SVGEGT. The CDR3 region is CASSYEDRAFTDTQYF. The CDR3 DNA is TGTGCCAGCAGTTACGAGGACAGGGCGTTCACAGATACGCAGTATTTT.

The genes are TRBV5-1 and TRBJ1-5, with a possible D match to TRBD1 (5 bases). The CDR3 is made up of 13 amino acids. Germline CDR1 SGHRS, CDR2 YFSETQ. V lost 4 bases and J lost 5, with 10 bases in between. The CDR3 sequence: CASSIGDDQPQHF. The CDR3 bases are TGCGCCAGCAGCATCGGGGACGATCAGCCCCAGCATTTT.

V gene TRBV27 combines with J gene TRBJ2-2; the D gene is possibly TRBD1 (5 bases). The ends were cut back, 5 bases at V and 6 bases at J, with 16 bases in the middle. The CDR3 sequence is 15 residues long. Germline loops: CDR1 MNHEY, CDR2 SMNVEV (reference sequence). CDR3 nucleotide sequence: TGTGCCAGCAGTCTTTCGACAGTAAGGCCCGGGGAGCTGTTTTTT. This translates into CASSLSTVRPGELFF.

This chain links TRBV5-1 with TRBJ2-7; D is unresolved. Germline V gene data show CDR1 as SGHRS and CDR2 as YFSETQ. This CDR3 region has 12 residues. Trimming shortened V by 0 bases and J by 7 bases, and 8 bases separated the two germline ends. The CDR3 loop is CASSLEGTEQYF. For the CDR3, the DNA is TGCGCCAGCAGCTTGGAAGGCACAGAGCAGTACTTC.

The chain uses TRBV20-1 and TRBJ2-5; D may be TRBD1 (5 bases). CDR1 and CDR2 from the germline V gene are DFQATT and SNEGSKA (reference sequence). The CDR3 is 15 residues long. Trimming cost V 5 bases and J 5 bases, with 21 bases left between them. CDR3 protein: CSAPPTEQRQETQYF. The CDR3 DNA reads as TGCAGTGCTCCCCCGACAGAGCAAAGGCAGGAGACCCAGTACTTC.

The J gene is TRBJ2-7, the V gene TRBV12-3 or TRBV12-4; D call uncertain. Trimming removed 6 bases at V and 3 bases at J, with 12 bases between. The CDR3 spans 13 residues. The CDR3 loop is CASRPLGGYEQYF. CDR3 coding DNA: TGTGCCAGCAGACCCCTCGGCGGCTACGAGCAGTACTTC.

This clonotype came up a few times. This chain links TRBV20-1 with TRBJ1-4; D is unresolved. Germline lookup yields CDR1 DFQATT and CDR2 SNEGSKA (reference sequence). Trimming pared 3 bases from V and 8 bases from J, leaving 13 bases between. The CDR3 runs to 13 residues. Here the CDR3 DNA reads TGCAGTGCTAGGTCCAGGATGGACGAAAAACTGTTTTTT. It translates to CSARSRMDEKLFF.

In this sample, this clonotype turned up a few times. The CDR3 region has the DNA TGTGCCAGCAGCCTGGACAGGGAAGTTAGAGAAAAACTGTTTTTT. It translates to CASSLDREVREKLFF. The chain combines TRBV7-9 with TRBJ1-4, with 8 bases lining up with TRBD1. From germline, CDR1 is SEHNR and CDR2 FQNEAQ (reference sequence). The V gene end was trimmed by 5 bases and the J gene end by 8 bases; junction bases not matched to a gene: 10. The CDR3 is 15 amino acids.

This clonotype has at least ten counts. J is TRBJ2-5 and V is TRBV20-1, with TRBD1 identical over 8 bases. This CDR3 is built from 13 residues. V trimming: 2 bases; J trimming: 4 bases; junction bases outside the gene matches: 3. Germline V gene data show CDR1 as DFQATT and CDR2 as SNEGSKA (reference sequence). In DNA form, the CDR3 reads TGCAGTGCTAGACAGGGGGCGAGAGAGACCCAGTACTTC. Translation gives CSARQGARETQYF.

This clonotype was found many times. CDR3 nucleotide sequence: TGCAGTGCTCCTGAAGCGGAGATCTCCTACAATGAGCAGTTCTTC. It translates to CSAPEAEISYNEQFF. The V gene is TRBV20-1, the J gene TRBJ2-1; perhaps TRBD2 as D (5 bases). CDR3 length: 15 amino acids. V was clipped by 5 bases and J by 0 bases, with 14 bases between them. Germline assignment: CDR1 DFQATT and CDR2 SNEGSKA (reference sequence).

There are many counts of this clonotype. CDR3 region: CASSRRGTEAFF. CDR3 nucleotides: TGTGCCAGCAGTCGGAGGGGAACTGAAGCTTTCTTT. V gene TRBV6-1 combines with J gene TRBJ1-1, with D tentatively TRBD1 (5 bases). This CDR3 is built from 12 residues. Germline CDR1 MNHNS, CDR2 SASEGT. V was trimmed by 5 bases and J by 5 bases, leaving 9 bases between them.

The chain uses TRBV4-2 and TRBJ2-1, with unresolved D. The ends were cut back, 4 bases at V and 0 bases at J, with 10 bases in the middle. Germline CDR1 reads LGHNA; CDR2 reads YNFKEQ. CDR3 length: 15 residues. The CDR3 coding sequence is TGTGCCAGCAGCCCTGCTCACCACTCCTACAATGAGCAGTTCTTC. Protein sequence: CASSPAHHSYNEQFF.

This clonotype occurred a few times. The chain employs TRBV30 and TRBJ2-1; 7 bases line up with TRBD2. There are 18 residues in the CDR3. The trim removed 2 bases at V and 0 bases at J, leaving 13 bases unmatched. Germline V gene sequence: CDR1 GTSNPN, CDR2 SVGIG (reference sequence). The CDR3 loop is CAWSRLAGDLGSYNEQFF. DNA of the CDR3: TGTGCCTGGAGTCGCCTCGCGGGGGACCTGGGCTCCTACAATGAGCAGTTCTTC.

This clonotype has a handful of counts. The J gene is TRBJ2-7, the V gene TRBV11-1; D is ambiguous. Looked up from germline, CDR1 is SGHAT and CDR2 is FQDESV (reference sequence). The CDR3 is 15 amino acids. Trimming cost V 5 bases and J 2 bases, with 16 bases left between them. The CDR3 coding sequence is TGTGCCAGCAGCCAACAGCCGGTAGGCCCCTACGAGCAGTACTTC. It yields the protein CASSQQPVGPYEQYF.

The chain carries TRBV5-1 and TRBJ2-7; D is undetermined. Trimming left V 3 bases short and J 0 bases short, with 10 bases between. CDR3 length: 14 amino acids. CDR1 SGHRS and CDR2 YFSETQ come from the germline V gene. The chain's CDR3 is CASSSYQSSYEQYF. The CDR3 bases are TGCGCCAGCAGCTCCTATCAGAGCTCCTACGAGCAGTACTTC.

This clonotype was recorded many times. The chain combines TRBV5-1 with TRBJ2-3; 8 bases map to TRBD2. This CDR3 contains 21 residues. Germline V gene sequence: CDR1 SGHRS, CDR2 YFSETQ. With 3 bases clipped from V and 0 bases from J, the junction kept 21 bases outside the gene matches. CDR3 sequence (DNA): TGCGCCAGCAGCTCATCCAGGACCTTTGGCGGGGGGCCTTCCAGCACAGATACGCAGTATTTT. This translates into CASSSSRTFGGGPSSTDTQYF.

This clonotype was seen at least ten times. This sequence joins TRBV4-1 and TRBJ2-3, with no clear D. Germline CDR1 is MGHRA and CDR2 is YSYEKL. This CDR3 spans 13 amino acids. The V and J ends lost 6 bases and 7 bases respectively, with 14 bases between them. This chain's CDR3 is CASRGSPNHTQYF. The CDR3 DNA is TGCGCCAGCAGGGGGTCTCCTAACCATACGCAGTATTTT.